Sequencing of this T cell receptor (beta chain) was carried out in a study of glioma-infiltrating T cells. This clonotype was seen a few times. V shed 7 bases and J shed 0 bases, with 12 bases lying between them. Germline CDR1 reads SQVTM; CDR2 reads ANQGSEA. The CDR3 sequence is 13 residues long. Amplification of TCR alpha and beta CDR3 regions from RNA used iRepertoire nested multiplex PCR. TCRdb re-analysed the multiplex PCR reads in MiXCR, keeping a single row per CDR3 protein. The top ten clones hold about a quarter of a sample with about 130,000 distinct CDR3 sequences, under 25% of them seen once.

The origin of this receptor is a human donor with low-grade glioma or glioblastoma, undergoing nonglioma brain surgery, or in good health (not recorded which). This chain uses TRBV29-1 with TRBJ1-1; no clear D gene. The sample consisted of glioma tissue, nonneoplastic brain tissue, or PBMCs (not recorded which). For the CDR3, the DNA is TGCAGCGCCAAGCCTCGTTTGAACACTGAAGCTTTCTTT. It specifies CSAKPRLNTEAFF. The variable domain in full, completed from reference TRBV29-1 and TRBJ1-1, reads SAVISQKPSRDICQRGTSLTIQCQVDSQVTMMFWYRQQPGQSLTLIATANQGSEATYESGFVIDKFPISRPNLTFSTLTVSNMSPEDSSIYLCSAKPRLNTEAFFGQGTRLTVV.